What follows are 10 T cell receptor beta chains derived from one specimen sequenced in a study of Graves' ophthalmopathy and Graves' hyperthyroidism (dated by TCRdb to 2017 to 2018). The sequencing machine was an Illumina HiSeq 2000. TCR beta CDR3 regions were amplified from RNA transcripts for repertoire sequencing. The first round was an RT-PCR using HTBI primers with the Qiagen OneStep RT-PCR kit, and this first round was followed by a second-round multiplex PCR, then size selection and purification. TCRdb reprocessed the public reads (quality trimming at Q25 with fastp, clone calling with MiXCR) and kept in-frame beta chains. When rows share a CDR3 protein, they turn into one entry using the most common DNA and genes. For this sample there are almost 400,000 distinct CDR3 sequences; around 20% appear just once. Roughly 1.5% of the sample belongs to the ten largest clones. The specimen was peripheral blood. The receptors stem from a woman aged 18-35 years with Graves' ophthalmopathy. Donor details come from another sample of the same person, matched by shared clones.

There are many counts of this clonotype. The rearrangement links TRBV20-1 to TRBJ1-2; TRBD1 matches at 8 bases. This CDR3 region has 13 residues. V dropped 5 bases and J dropped 1; count of bases not matched to a gene: 3. The germline V gene has CDR1 DFQATT and CDR2 SNEGSKA (reference sequence). The DNA for the CDR3 is TGCAGTGCTGGCAGGGGGCTTAACTATGGCTACACCTTC. Protein sequence: CSAGRGLNYGYTF.

This clonotype was seen at least ten times. This chain uses TRBV7-2 with TRBJ2-5; possible D gene TRBD1, 7 bases. This CDR3 comprises 17 residues. Looked up from germline, CDR1 is SGHTA and CDR2 is FQGNSA. The germline V and J ends were trimmed by 1 base and 4 bases, with 19 bases remaining between them. This chain's CDR3 is CASSLVAAGGMGETQYF. CDR3 bases: TGTGCCAGCAGCTTAGTGGCGGCAGGGGGGATGGGAGAGACCCAGTACTTC.

This clonotype was seen ten or more times. The chain recombines TRBV19 with TRBJ1-5; the match to TRBD1 covers 9 bases. CDR1 and CDR2 (germline): LNHDA, SQIVND (reference sequence). V gave up 4 bases and J gave up 6 bases; unmatched junction bases: 4. This CDR3 is 14 amino acids long. CDR3 bases: TGTGCCAGTAGTACCGGACAGGGGATTCAGCCCCAGCATTTT. This sequence encodes CASSTGQGIQPQHF.

Ten or more counts support this clonotype. The chain carries TRBV6-5 and TRBJ1-1; D unresolved. V was clipped by 2 bases and J by 0 bases, with 7 bases between them. The CDR3 contains 14 residues. The germline gives CDR1 MNHEY, CDR2 SVGAGI. The CDR3: CASSYRQLNTEAFF. The CDR3 nucleotides are TGTGCCAGCAGTTACCGGCAGCTGAACACTGAAGCTTTCTTT.

In its sample, this clonotype was seen many times. This chain connects TRBV4-2 to TRBJ1-2; D is unresolved. The CDR3 is 15 amino acids. The germline V gene encodes CDR1 LGHNA and CDR2 YNFKEQ. The V and J ends lost 5 bases and 6 bases respectively, with 19 bases between them. CDR3 loop: CASSSARSDWDGYTF. The CDR3 DNA follows: TGTGCCAGCAGCTCTGCGAGGTCCGACTGGGATGGCTACACCTTC.

This clonotype was counted at least ten times. The CDR3 here is CASSYGTPGFQETQYF. CDR3 nucleotides: TGTGCCAGCAGTTACGGGACACCCGGATTCCAAGAGACCCAGTACTTC. The chain couples TRBV6-2 or TRBV6-3 to TRBJ2-5, with a possible D match to TRBD1 (6 bases). CDR3 length: 16 amino acids. Germline CDR1 MNHEY, CDR2 SVGEGT. The V gene lost 2 bases and the J gene lost 1 base, with 14 bases spanning the gap.

This clonotype has ten or more counts. The chain links TRBV20-1 to TRBJ1-1; a possible D gene is TRBD1 (5 bases). Germline V lookup: CDR1 DFQATT, CDR2 SNEGSKA (reference sequence). V lost 0 bases and J 10 bases, leaving 12 bases between the germline ends. The CDR3 spans 12 residues. This CDR3 is CSARESGEGAFF. The CDR3 DNA is TGCAGTGCTAGAGAGTCGGGGGAAGGAGCTTTCTTT.

At least ten counts were recorded for this clonotype. The rearrangement joins TRBV12-5 to TRBJ2-5, with 7 bases matching TRBD1. This CDR3 comprises 13 residues. The V segment lost 7 bases and the J segment 2 bases; nucleotides outside the gene matches: 4. The germline CDR1 and CDR2 sequences are LGHNT and FRNRAP. The CDR3 DNA is TGTGCTAGTGCCCGGGACAGTCAAGAGACCCAGTACTTC. Translating gives CASARDSQETQYF.

In this sample, this clonotype turned up many times. The CDR3 bases are TGCAGTGTTGAATCGACAGGGAAATTGAAATCCCTCCACTTT. This gives the protein CSVESTGKLKSLHF. The chain employs TRBV20-1 and TRBJ1-6; 7 bases are a match to TRBD1. Germline V CDR1 and CDR2: DFQATT, SNEGSKA (reference sequence). The CDR3 consists of 14 residues. Unmatched junction bases numbered 17, after V lost 7 bases and J lost 14 bases.

The genes are TRBV6-1 and TRBJ1-2; D not certain. CDR3 length: 13 amino acids. Germline CDR1 and CDR2: MNHNS and SASEGT. Trimming pared 5 bases from V and 3 bases from J, leaving 10 bases between. CDR3 coding DNA: TGTGCCAGCAGTATCACAGTGGACTATGGCTACACCTTC. Translation gives CASSITVDYGYTF.